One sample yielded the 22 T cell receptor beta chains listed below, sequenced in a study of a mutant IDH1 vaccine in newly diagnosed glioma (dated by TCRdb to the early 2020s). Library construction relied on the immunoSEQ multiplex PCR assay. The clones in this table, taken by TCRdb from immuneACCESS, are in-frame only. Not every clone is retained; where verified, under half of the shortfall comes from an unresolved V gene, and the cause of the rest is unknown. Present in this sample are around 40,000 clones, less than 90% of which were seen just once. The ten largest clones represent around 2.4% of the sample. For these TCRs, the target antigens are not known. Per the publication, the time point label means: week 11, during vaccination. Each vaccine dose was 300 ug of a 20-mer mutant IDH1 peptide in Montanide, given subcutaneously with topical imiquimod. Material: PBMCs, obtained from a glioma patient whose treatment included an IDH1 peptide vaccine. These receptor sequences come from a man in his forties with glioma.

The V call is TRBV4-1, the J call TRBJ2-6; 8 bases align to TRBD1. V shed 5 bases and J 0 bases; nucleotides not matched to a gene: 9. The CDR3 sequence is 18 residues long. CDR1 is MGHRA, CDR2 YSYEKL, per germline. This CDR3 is CASSYRTGIGSGANVLTF. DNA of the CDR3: TGCGCCAGCAGCTATCGGACAGGGATCGGCTCTGGGGCCAACGTCCTGACTTTC.

CDR3 in amino acids: CASSRTGSTEQYF. Written as DNA, the CDR3 is TGTGCCAGTAGTAGGACAGGGTCCACCGAGCAGTACTTC. The V and J genes are TRBV19 and TRBJ2-7; 8 bases fit TRBD1. The V gene end was trimmed by 4 bases and the J gene end by 6 bases; junction bases not matched to a gene: 5. Germline CDR1 LNHDA, CDR2 SQIVND (reference sequence). This CDR3 has 13 residues.

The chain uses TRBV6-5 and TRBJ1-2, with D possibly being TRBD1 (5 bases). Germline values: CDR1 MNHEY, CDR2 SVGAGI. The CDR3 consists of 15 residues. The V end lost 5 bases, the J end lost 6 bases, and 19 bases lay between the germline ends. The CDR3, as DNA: TGTGCCAGCAGTATTCAGGGAGTCGGGGGGAATGGCTACACCTTC. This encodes CASSIQGVGGNGYTF.

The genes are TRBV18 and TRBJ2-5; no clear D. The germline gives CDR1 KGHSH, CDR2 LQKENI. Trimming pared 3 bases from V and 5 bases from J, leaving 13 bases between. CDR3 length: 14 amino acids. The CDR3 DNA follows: TGTGCCAGCTCACCGGAAAGGTCCGGGGAGACCCAGTACTTC. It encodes CASSPERSGETQYF. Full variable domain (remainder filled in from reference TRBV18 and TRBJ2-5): NAGVMQNPRHLVRRRGQEARLRCSPMKGHSHVYWYRQLPEEGLKFMVYLQKENIIDESGMPKERFSAEFPKEGPSILRIQQVVRGDSAAYFCASSPERSGETQYFGPGTRLLVL.

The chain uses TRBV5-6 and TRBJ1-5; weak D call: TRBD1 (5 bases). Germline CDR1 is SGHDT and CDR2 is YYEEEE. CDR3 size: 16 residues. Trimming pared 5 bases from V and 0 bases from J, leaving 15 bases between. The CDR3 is CASSWGTAYSNQPQHF. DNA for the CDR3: TGTGCCAGCAGTTGGGGGACCGCGTATAGCAATCAGCCCCAGCATTTT.

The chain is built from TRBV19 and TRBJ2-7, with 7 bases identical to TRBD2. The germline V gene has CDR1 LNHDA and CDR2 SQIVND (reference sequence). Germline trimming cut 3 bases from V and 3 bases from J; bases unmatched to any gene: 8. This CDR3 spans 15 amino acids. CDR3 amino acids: CASSMSSGTNYEQYF. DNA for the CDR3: TGTGCCAGTAGTATGTCTAGCGGAACTAACTACGAGCAGTACTTC.

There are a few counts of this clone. The CDR3 here is CASSKTGQFSYEQYF. CDR3 bases: TGTGCCAGTAGCAAAACGGGACAGTTCTCCTACGAGCAGTACTTC. The chain has TRBV19 and TRBJ2-7; 7 bases fit TRBD1. Losses at the gene ends were 6 bases for V and 0 bases for J; bases not matched to a gene: 8. Germline V gene lookup returns CDR1 LNHDA and CDR2 SQIVND (reference sequence). The CDR3 contains 15 residues.

For the CDR3, the DNA is TGTGCCAGTAAAGTGAGGGGAGTTGGTGAAAAACTGTTTTTT. It is translated as CASKVRGVGEKLFF. The V and J genes are TRBV19 and TRBJ1-4, with D perhaps TRBD1 (5 bases). The V gene lost 7 bases and the J gene lost 7 bases, with 16 bases spanning the gap. This CDR3 contains 14 residues. Germline V gives CDR1 LNHDA, CDR2 SQIVND (reference sequence).

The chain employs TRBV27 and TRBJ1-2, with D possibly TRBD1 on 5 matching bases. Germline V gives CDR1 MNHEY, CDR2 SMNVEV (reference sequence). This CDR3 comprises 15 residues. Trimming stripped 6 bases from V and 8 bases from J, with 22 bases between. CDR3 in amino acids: CASSPTPEIGEGYTF. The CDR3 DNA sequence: TGTGCCAGCAGCCCAACTCCCGAAATAGGGGAAGGCTACACCTTC.

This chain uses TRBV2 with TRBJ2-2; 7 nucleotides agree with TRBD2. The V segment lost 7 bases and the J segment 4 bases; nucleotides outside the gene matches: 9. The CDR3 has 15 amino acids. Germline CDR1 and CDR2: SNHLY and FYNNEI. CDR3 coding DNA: TGTGCCAGCATCCCCGACGGGAGGAGCACCGGGGAGCTGTTTTTT. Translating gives CASIPDGRSTGELFF.

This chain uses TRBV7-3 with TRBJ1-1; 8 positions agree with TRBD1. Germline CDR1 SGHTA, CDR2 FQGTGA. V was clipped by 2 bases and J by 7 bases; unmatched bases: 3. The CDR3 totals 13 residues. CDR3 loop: CASSLAGGFEAFF. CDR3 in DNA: TGTGCCAGCAGCTTAGCAGGGGGCTTTGAAGCTTTCTTT. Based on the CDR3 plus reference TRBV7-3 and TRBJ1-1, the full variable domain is GAGVSQTPSNKVTEKGKYVELRCDPISGHTALYWYRQSLGQGPEFLIYFQGTGAADDSGLPNDRFFAVRPEGSVSTLKIQRTERGDSAVYLCASSLAGGFEAFFGQGTRLTVV.

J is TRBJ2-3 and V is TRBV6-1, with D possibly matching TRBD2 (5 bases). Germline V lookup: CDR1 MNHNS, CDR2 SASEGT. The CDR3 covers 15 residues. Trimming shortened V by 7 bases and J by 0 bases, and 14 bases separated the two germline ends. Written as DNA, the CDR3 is TGTGCCAGCAAGAGGGTACAAATTAGCACAGATACGCAGTATTTT. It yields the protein CASKRVQISTDTQYF.

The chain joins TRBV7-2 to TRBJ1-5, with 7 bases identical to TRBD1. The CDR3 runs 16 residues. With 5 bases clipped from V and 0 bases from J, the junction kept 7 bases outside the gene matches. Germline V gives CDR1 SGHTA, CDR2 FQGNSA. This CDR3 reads CASSPQTGNSNQPQHF. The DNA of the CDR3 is TGTGCCAGCAGCCCCCAGACAGGGAATAGCAATCAGCCCCAGCATTTT.

DNA of the CDR3: TGTGCCAGCAGCCAAGATCTGGGGGGACAGGCCGTTGTGGACTACAATGAGCAGTTCTTC. This sequence encodes CASSQDLGGQAVVDYNEQFF. The chain joins TRBV14 to TRBJ2-1; 8 bases line up with TRBD1. Germline CDR1 and CDR2: SGHDN and FVKESK. J gave up 3 bases and V 0 bases, and 16 bases lay outside the gene matches. The CDR3 has 20 amino acids.

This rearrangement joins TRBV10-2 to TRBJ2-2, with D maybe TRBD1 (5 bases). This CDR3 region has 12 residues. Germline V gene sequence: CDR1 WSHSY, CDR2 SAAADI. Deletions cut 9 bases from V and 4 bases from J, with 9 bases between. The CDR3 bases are TGCGCCAGTCAGGGTGGCACCGGGGAGCTGTTTTTT. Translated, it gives CASQGGTGELFF.

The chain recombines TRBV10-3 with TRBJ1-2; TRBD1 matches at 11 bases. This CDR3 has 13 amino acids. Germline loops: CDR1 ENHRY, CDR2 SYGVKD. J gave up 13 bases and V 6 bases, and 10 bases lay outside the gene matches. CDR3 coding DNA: TGTGCCATCAGGCAGGACAGGGGGCGCGGCGGCACCTTC. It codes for CAIRQDRGRGGTF.

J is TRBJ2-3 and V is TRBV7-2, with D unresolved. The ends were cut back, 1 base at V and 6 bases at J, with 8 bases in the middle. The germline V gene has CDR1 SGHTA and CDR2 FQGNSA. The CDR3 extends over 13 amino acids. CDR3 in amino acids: CASSLGLYDTQYF. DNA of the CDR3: TGTGCCAGCAGCTTAGGACTCTACGATACGCAGTATTTT.

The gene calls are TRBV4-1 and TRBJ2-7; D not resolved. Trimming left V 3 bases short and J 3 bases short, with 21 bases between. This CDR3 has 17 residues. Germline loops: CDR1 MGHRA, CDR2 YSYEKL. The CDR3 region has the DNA TGCGCCAGCAGCCATCCCCCCGGGCTATCGGTTAGCTACGAGCAGTACTTC. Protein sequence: CASSHPPGLSVSYEQYF.

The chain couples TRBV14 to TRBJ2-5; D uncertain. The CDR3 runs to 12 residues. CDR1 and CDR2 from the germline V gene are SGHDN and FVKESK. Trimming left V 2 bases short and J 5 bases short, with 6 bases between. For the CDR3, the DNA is TGTGCCAGCAGCCAATATGGGGAGACCCAGTACTTC. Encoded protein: CASSQYGETQYF.

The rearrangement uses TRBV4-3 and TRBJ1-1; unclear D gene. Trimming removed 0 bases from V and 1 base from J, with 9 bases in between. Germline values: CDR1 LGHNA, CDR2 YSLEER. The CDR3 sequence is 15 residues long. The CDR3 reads CASSQDGEANTEAFF. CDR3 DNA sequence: TGCGCCAGCAGCCAAGACGGGGAGGCGAACACTGAAGCTTTCTTT.

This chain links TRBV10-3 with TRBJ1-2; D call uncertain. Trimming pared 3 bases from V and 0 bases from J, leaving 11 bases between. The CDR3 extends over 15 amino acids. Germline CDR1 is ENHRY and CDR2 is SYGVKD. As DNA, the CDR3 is TGTGCCATCAGTGAATTAGTAACAGCTAACTATGGCTACACCTTC. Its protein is CAISELVTANYGYTF.

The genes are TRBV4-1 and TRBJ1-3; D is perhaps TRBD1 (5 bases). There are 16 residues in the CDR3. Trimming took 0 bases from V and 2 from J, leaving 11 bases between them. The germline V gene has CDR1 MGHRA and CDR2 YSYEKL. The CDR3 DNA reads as TGCGCCAGCAGCCAAGATCGGCAGGGCACTGGAAACACCATATATTTT. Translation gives CASSQDRQGTGNTIYF.